This TCR beta chain emerged from a study of blood T cell repertoires in COVID-19. The overall study: From the United States, Italy and Spain came samples of acute and convalescent COVID-19.

Original data processing: Amplification from reference gene primers served as the basis for estimated nucleated cell counts. Sequencing used immunoSEQ multiplex PCR; TCRdb keeps in-frame clones, though not all of them. V, J and clone size are taken as reported in that table, and D and trimming were inferred from the DNA itself. The table shows around 200,000 clones, with around 85% occurring only once. V lost 1 base to trimming and J lost 6 bases; unmatched junction nucleotides: 3. The CDR3 runs to 13 residues. From germline, CDR1 is LGHDT and CDR2 YNNKEL (reference sequence). This sequence originates from a woman aged 80 or over with acute or convalescent COVID-19. Material for sequencing was peripheral blood. The rearrangement joins TRBV3-1 (or the pseudogene TRBV3-2) to TRBJ2-7; 7 bases fit TRBD2. This chain's CDR3 is CASSQATSSEQYF. The CDR3 DNA sequence: TGTGCCAGCAGCCAAGCGACTAGCAGCGAGCAGTACTTC.